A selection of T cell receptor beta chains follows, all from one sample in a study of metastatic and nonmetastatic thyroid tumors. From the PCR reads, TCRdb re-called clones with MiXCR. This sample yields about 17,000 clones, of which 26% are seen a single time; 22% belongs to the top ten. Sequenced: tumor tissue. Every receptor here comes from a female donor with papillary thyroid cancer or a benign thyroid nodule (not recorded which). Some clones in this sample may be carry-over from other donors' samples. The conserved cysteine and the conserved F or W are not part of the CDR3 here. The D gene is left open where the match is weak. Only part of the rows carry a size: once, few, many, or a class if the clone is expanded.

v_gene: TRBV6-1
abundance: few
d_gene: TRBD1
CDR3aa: SSILRDRDGYT

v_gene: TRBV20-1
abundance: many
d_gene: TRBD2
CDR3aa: SARGGRSSYEQY

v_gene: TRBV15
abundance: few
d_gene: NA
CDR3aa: ATSTPLEEVGSYEQY

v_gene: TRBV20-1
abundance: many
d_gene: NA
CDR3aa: SARGPGNYGYT

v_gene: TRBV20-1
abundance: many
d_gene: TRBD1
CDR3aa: SAPWTGVATNEKLF

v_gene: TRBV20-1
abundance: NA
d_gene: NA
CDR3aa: SARDPALSGVGYT

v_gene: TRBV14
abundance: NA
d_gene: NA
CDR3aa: ASSQAVGRVNYGYT

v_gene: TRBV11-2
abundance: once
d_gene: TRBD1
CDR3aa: ASSDFVSGGWSSPLH

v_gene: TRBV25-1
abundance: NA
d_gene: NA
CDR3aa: VSSEVTAIWSYNEQF

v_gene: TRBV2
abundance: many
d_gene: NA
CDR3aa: ASSIAVIYNEQF

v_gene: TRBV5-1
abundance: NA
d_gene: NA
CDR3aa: AISLRLGPAYEQY

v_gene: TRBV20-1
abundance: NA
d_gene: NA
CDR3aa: STPDTGQNIQY

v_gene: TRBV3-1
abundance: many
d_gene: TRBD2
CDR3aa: ASSVPGLAGVSGQF

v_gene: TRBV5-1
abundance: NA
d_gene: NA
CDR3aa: ASSFGGLDGYT

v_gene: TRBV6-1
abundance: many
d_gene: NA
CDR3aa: ASIHDSGHQPQH

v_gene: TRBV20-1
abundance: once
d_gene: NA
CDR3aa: SANPLGCVSYEQY

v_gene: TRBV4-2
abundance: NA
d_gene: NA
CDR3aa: ASSLRDGRELF

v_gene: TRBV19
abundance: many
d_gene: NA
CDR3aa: ASSMGVASYEQY

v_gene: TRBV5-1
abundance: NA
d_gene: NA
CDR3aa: ASSSVQGMNTEAF

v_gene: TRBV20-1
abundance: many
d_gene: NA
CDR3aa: SASKSGSGANILT

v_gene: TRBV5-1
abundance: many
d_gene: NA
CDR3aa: ASSLRGGGGKETQY

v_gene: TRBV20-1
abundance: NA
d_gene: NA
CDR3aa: SARSSGTQPQH

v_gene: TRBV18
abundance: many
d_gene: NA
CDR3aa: ASSPRTGTEELF

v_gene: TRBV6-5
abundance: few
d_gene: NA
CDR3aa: AIESTEAF

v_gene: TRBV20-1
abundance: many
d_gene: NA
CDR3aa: SASLGDYEQY

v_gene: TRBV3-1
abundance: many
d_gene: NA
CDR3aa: ASSQDVSTGELF

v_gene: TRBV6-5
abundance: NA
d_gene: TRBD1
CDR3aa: ASSYEAGGAFYEQY